Listed here are 8 T cell receptor beta chains from one sample, sequenced in a study of post-analysis software for immune sequencing data. Study-wide results and caveats: Roughly 5 TRBV segments (TRBV5-6, TRBV5-1 and TRBV20-1 among them) occurred more frequently in patients than in controls.

These receptors' antigens are unknown. Unique molecular identifiers were carried by the TCR beta cDNA libraries. TCRdb ran MiXCR on the PCR reads and lists one entry per CDR3 protein. Of more than 500,000 distinct CDR3 sequences in the sample, around a third were seen once. Source material: blood. The receptors originated from a girl under 18 with multiple sclerosis.

The chain has TRBV20-1 and TRBJ1-6, with 7 bases matching TRBD1. The CDR3 covers 17 residues. Per the germline V gene, CDR1 is DFQATT and CDR2 is SNEGSKA (reference sequence). Trimming removed 5 bases from V and 0 bases from J; junction bases left unmatched: 10. This CDR3 reads CSAARDRWSSYNSPLHF. The CDR3 coding sequence is TGCAGTGCTGCTAGGGACAGATGGAGCTCCTATAATTCACCCCTCCACTTT.

V and J are TRBV27 and TRBJ2-7, with TRBD2 identical over 9 bases. The J call may be mistaken, given a closer DNA end match to TRBJ2-5. Germline V lookup: CDR1 MNHEY, CDR2 SMNVEV (reference sequence). This CDR3 is 19 amino acids long. The CDR3 DNA is TGTGCCAGCAGTTGGAAGGGATGGCTAGCGGGGATGCCGGGGGAGACCCAGTACTTC. This encodes CASSWKGWLAGMPGETQYF.

This clonotype was picked up many times. This chain connects TRBV29-1 to TRBJ1-2; the D is unclear. Trimming removed 6 bases at V and 7 bases at J, with 15 bases between. This CDR3 is 12 amino acids long. Germline lookup yields CDR1 SQVTM and CDR2 ANQGSEA. The CDR3 coding sequence is TGCAGCGTGAGGGCCGTCCTCGTTGGCTACACCTTC. This gives the protein CSVRAVLVGYTF. The whole variable domain, filled in from reference TRBV29-1 and TRBJ1-2, reads SAVISQKPSRDICQRGTSLTIQCQVDSQVTMMFWYRQQPGQSLTLIATANQGSEATYESGFVIDKFPISRPNLTFSTLTVSNMSPEDSSIYLCSVRAVLVGYTFGSGTRLTVV.

A few counts support this clonotype. The rearrangement joins TRBV20-1 to TRBJ2-1; TRBD2 is a possible D gene (7 bases). Germline-derived CDR1 and CDR2 are DFQATT and SNEGSKA (reference sequence). Trimming left V 0 bases short and J 8 bases short, with 23 bases between. The CDR3 extends over 17 amino acids. CDR3 protein: CSARDPVAGRGVDEQFF. DNA of the CDR3: TGCAGTGCTAGAGATCCGGTTGCGGGGAGGGGGGTCGATGAGCAGTTCTTC.

This clonotype has more than one count but fewer than ten. The chain carries TRBV5-1 and TRBJ2-7; D is unclear. The germline V gene has CDR1 SGHRS and CDR2 YFSETQ. The CDR3 contains 12 residues. V lost 4 bases and J 3 bases, leaving 8 bases between the germline ends. The CDR3 protein is CASSGPGYEQYF. DNA for the CDR3: TGCGCCAGCAGCGGCCCCGGCTACGAGCAGTACTTC.

In the case of this clonotype: A read error is possible here, since a much larger clone lies one base away. J is TRBJ2-5 and V is TRBV29-1; D remains ambiguous. The germline V and J ends were trimmed by 4 bases and 5 bases, with 14 bases remaining between them. The CDR3 loop spans 13 amino acids. CDR1 is SQVTM and CDR2 is ANQGSEA in the germline V gene. The CDR3 reads CSVAEYSRETQYF. CDR3 DNA sequence: TGCAGCGTTGCGGAATACAGTCGTGAGACCCAGTACTTC.

The chain has TRBV28 and TRBJ1-2; D gene uncertain. Trimming took 5 bases from V and 0 from J, leaving 7 bases between them. CDR3 length equals 13 residues. CDR1 MDHEN and CDR2 SYDVKM come from the germline V gene. The CDR3 is CASSPASNYGYTF. The DNA of the CDR3 is TGTGCCAGCAGTCCTGCGTCTAACTATGGCTACACCTTC.

The rearrangement uses TRBV7-2 and TRBJ2-4, with D maybe TRBD1 (5 bases). Germline V CDR1 and CDR2: SGHTA, FQGNSA. V shed 1 base and J shed 2 bases, with 6 bases lying between them. The length of the CDR3 is 14 residues. The CDR3, as DNA: TGTGCCAGCAGCTTAGGGGGCTCCAAAAACATTCAGTACTTC. Translated: CASSLGGSKNIQYF.